This is a list of T cell receptor beta chains from one sample in a study of blood T cells in healthy people across ages. TCRdb re-called the 5' RACE reads with MiXCR, one entry per CDR3 protein. The sample consists of roughly 800,000 distinct CDR3 sequences, roughly 60% of them appearing once. Sequencing was carried out using blood. The receptors stem from a man younger than 45 in good health. Each CDR3 is given with its conserved first and last residue. A D gene is named only where the DNA matches it firmly. Clone size is given for some rows only: seen once, a few or many times, or a class if the clone is expanded.

CDR3 | DNA | size | J | D | V
CAISESGLGSDYEQYF | TGTGCCATCAGTGAGTCCGGTTTGGGCAGCGACTACGAGCAGTACTTC | NA | TRBJ2-7 | NA | TRBV10-3
CASSWGRGYEQYF | TGTGCCAGCAGTTGGGGCAGGGGCTACGAGCAGTACTTC | NA | TRBJ2-7 | NA | TRBV27
CASRIRWGHEKTQYF | TGTGCCAGCAGGATTCGTTGGGGGCATGAAAAGACCCAGTACTTC | few | TRBJ2-5 | NA | TRBV7-2
CASSLIYGGRGSYEQYF | TGTGCCAGCAGCTTAATCTATGGAGGACGGGGCTCCTACGAGCAGTACTTC | NA | TRBJ2-7 | NA | TRBV11-2
CASSAQTSGDLETQYF | TGTGCCAGCAGTGCCCAGACTAGCGGAGATTTAGAGACCCAGTACTTC | NA | TRBJ2-5 | TRBD2 | TRBV12-3/TRBV12-4
CASRRDFSGNTIYF | TGTGCCAGCCGGCGGGATTTCTCTGGAAACACCATATATTTT | NA | TRBJ1-3 | NA | TRBV6-5
CASSVYGRFTDTQYF | TGTGCCAGCAGCGTCTATGGGAGATTCACAGATACGCAGTATTTT | NA | TRBJ2-3 | NA | TRBV9
CASSFTSFEQYF | TGTGCCAGCAGCTTCACTAGTTTCGAGCAGTACTTC | NA | TRBJ2-7 | NA | TRBV7-2
CASSQEGPSNQPQHF | TGTGCCAGCAGCCAAGAGGGACCTAGCAATCAGCCCCAGCATTTT | NA | TRBJ1-5 | NA | TRBV4-2
CASSRRLGGLAGDKAFF | TGTGCCAGCAGCCGCAGGCTGGGTGGACTAGCGGGAGATAAGGCGTTCTTC | few | TRBJ2-1 | TRBD2 | TRBV7-2
CASSQNADRAGNEQFF | TGTGCCAGCAGCCAAAACGCAGACAGGGCGGGGAATGAGCAGTTCTTC | NA | TRBJ2-1 | NA | TRBV4-2
CASKKEGTEQFF | TGTGCCAGCAAAAAAGAGGGGACTGAGCAGTTCTTC | NA | TRBJ2-1 | NA | TRBV27
CSARLATSSYEQYF | TGCAGTGCTAGACTAGCGACGAGCTCCTACGAGCAGTACTTC | few | TRBJ2-7 | NA | TRBV20-1
CASSSKAGSTDTQYF | TGCGCCAGCAGCTCAAAGGCTGGTAGCACAGATACGCAGTATTTT | NA | TRBJ2-3 | NA | TRBV5-1
CASSPTGHNNEQYF | TGTGCCAGCTCACCTACGGGACATAACAACGAGCAGTACTTC | few | TRBJ2-7 | NA | TRBV18
CASSLMGAANSPLHF | TGTGCCAGCAGCCTCATGGGGGCGGCTAATTCACCCCTCCACTTT | NA | TRBJ1-6 | NA | TRBV5-5
CASRSGQGATTFF | TGTGCCAGCAGATCTGGACAGGGGGCAACTACTTTCTTT | NA | TRBJ1-1 | TRBD1 | TRBV12-3/TRBV12-4
CASRPTGGTNVLTF | TGTGCCAGCAGGCCGACAGGGGGTACCAACGTCCTGACTTTC | NA | TRBJ2-6 | TRBD1 | TRBV6-6
CASIGTGSYEQYF | TGTGCCAGCATCGGGACAGGGAGCTACGAGCAGTACTTC | NA | TRBJ2-7 | TRBD1 | TRBV25-1
CASSEWDPGLTNNEQFF | TGTGCCAGCAGTGAATGGGACCCGGGACTAACTAACAATGAGCAGTTCTTC | once | TRBJ2-1 | TRBD2 | TRBV27
CASSHAQGRLLAKNIQYF | TGTGCCAGCAGCCACGCCCAGGGGCGCCTACTAGCCAAAAACATTCAGTACTTC | few | TRBJ2-4 | NA | TRBV3-1
CASSCPDVNEQYF | TGTGCCAGCAGCTGTCCGGATGTGAACGAGCAGTACTTC | NA | TRBJ2-7 | NA | TRBV7-2
CASSPLQGVDSPLHF | TGTGCCAGCAGCCCCCTACAGGGTGTGGATTCACCCCTCCACTTT | NA | TRBJ1-6 | NA | TRBV3-1
CSANSVKTAYNEQFF | TGCAGTGCTAATAGCGTTAAGACCGCCTACAATGAGCAGTTCTTC | NA | TRBJ2-1 | NA | TRBV20-1
CASQKGRTPGEQYF | TGTGCCTCCCAAAAGGGGCGGACGCCAGGAGAGCAGTACTTC | NA | TRBJ2-7 | NA | TRBV27
CASSSPGGRLGNEQFF | TGTGCCAGCAGTTCCCCCGGGGGGCGGCTGGGGAATGAGCAGTTCTTC | NA | TRBJ2-1 | NA | TRBV6-5
CASMGEHPWEQYF | TGTGCCAGCATGGGGGAGCACCCTTGGGAGCAGTACTTC | NA | TRBJ2-5 | NA | TRBV25-1
CSVAREGHVKNIQYF | TGCAGCGTTGCGCGGGAGGGCCACGTCAAAAACATTCAGTACTTC | NA | TRBJ2-4 | TRBD2 | TRBV29-1